This T cell receptor (beta chain) was sequenced in a study of identical twins. Findings and caveats of the study: Out-of-frame beta sequences exhibited a weaker degree of excess twin sharing. Cord blood's abundant beta clonotypes had fewer insertions, unlike memory repertoires.

This clonotype appeared many times. Its antigen is as yet unknown. Using its own MiXCR run on the 5' RACE reads, TCRdb lists one record per CDR3 protein. The profile shows around 680,000 distinct CDR3 sequences, 8.6% of them singletons. The same data also contributed to another study, on yellow fever vaccine responses in identical twins. That paper states: Each twin's T cell response to the vaccine was reported to look partly convergent and partly personalized.

The material sequenced was PBMCs. The clonotype originates from a woman aged 18 to 35 in good health.

CDR3 amino acids: CASSPRTGTINYEQYF. The DNA for the CDR3 is TGTGCCAGCAGCCCAAGAACAGGGACGATAAACTACGAGCAGTACTTC. The rearrangement links TRBV7-9 to TRBJ2-7; weak D call: TRBD1 (6 bases). The CDR3 extends over 16 amino acids. Trimming stripped 5 bases from V and 3 bases from J, with 20 bases between. Germline values: CDR1 SEHNR, CDR2 FQNEAQ (reference sequence). Looking up the rest from reference TRBV7-9 and TRBJ2-7 gives the full variable domain: DTGVSQNPRHKITKRGQNVTFRCDPISEHNRLYWYRQTLGQGPEFLTYFQNEAQLEKSRLLSDRFSAERPKGSFSTLEIQRTEQGDSAMYLCASSPRTGTINYEQYFGPGTRLTVT.